A single sample gave rise to the 22 T cell receptor beta chains below, sequenced in a study of cytomegalovirus exposure and HLA in healthy donors (dated by TCRdb to 2017 to 2019). The library was prepared using the immunoSEQ multiplex PCR assay. For the multiplex PCR, a mixture combining 60 forward primers for TCR Vbeta segments and 13 reverse primers for TCR Jbeta segments was used. TCRdb carries this immuneACCESS record with in-frame sequences only. Its versions omit some clonotypes, under half of them owing to an unresolved V gene in the studies checked, with the rest unexplained. The table for this sample lists about 160,000 clones; approximately 86% of them were counted only once. Of the sample, over 1.5% falls within the top ten clones. Sequenced input: PBMCs. These receptors came from a woman aged 18-29 years in good health and CMV-seronegative.

The chain has TRBV5-6 and TRBJ1-6, with D possibly matching TRBD1 (6 bases). CDR3 size: 16 residues. V was shortened by 1 base and J by 5 bases, with 13 bases between the two germline ends. Germline assignment: CDR1 SGHDT and CDR2 YYEEEE. CDR3 sequence (DNA): TGTGCCAGCAGCTTGAGCGGGGGCACGAATAATTCACCCCTCCACTTT. Protein: CASSLSGGTNNSPLHF.

This clone has a single count. The chain uses TRBV7-2 and TRBJ2-5; TRBD2 aligns across 13 bases. This CDR3 is 17 amino acids long. Germline V CDR1 and CDR2: SGHTA, FQGNSA. V gave up 1 base and J gave up 0 bases; unmatched junction bases: 2. Here the CDR3 reads CASSLGGLAGNQETQYF. CDR3 sequence (DNA): TGTGCCAGCAGCTTAGGGGGACTAGCGGGGAACCAAGAGACCCAGTACTTC.

CDR3: CAWSVGGGNSPLHF. The CDR3, as DNA: TGTGCCTGGAGTGTGGGGGGGGGTAATTCACCCCTCCACTTT. This chain connects TRBV30 to TRBJ1-6; possibly TRBD1 for D (5 bases). Germline V gene sequence: CDR1 GTSNPN, CDR2 SVGIG (reference sequence). The CDR3 has 14 amino acids. Trimming took off 0 bases at V and 6 bases at J, with 9 bases between the two ends.

The gene calls are TRBV4-1 and TRBJ1-5, with no clear D. V dropped 1 base and J dropped 4 bases, with 5 bases sitting between them. The CDR3 spans 13 residues. Germline CDR1 is MGHRA and CDR2 is YSYEKL. The CDR3 DNA reads TGCGCCAGCAGCCAAGGAGTGAATCAGCCCCAGCATTTT. Translated: CASSQGVNQPQHF.

The chain links TRBV19 to TRBJ1-5; a weak D match, TRBD1 (5 bases). V was shortened by 4 bases and J by 4 bases, with 14 bases between the two germline ends. The CDR3 loop spans 15 amino acids. Germline V gives CDR1 LNHDA, CDR2 SQIVND (reference sequence). The CDR3, as DNA: TGTGCCAGTAGTAAGTTCGGGGAGGGGAATCAGCCCCAGCATTTT. Translating gives CASSKFGEGNQPQHF. Using reference TRBV19 and TRBJ1-5 for the parts outside the CDR3, the full variable domain is DGGITQSPKYLFRKEGQNVTLSCEQNLNHDAMYWYRQDPGQGLRLIYYSQIVNDFQKGDIAEGYSVSREKKESFPLTVTSAQKNPTAFYLCASSKFGEGNQPQHFGDGTRLSIL.

V usage is TRBV7-9 and J usage is TRBJ1-1; weak D call: TRBD1 (5 bases). The CDR3 consists of 15 residues. The germline gives CDR1 SEHNR, CDR2 FQNEAQ (reference sequence). Trimming took off 5 bases at V and 0 bases at J, with 13 bases between the two ends. The CDR3 nucleotides read TGTGCCAGCAGCCTTGCGCGGGGCATGAACACTGAAGCTTTCTTT. Residues: CASSLARGMNTEAFF.

The chain joins TRBV2 to TRBJ2-7, with D maybe TRBD1 (7 bases). The germline V and J ends were trimmed by 7 bases and 2 bases, with 15 bases remaining between them. Germline CDR1 reads SNHLY; CDR2 reads FYNNEI. The CDR3 is 14 amino acids. This CDR3 reads CASTRRGPPYEQYF. CDR3 coding DNA: TGTGCCAGCACCAGGAGGGGGCCCCCCTACGAGCAGTACTTC.

The rearrangement links TRBV6-5 to TRBJ1-2; no clear D. Trimming cost V 10 bases and J 8 bases, with 23 bases left between them. CDR1 is MNHEY and CDR2 is SVGAGI in the germline V gene. The CDR3 is made up of 14 amino acids. CDR3 region: CATKDLDGNVGYTF. The CDR3 DNA reads as TGTGCCACTAAAGACCTGGACGGGAATGTGGGCTACACCTTC.

The CDR3 protein is CASSDRTRNRLVSPEAFF. CDR3 DNA: TGTGCCAGCAGTGACCGGACAAGGAATAGGTTGGTTTCCCCTGAAGCTTTCTTT. This chain uses TRBV25-1 with TRBJ1-1, with D maybe TRBD1 (5 bases). The V and J ends lost 3 bases and 6 bases respectively, with 26 bases between them. Germline V gives CDR1 MGHDK, CDR2 SYGVNS. The CDR3 loop spans 18 amino acids.

This clone was recorded once. V and J are TRBV5-1 and TRBJ1-2, with a possible D match to TRBD1 (6 bases). V was pared by 5 bases and J by 4 bases, with 18 bases between. The length of the CDR3 is 15 residues. Germline V CDR1 and CDR2: SGHRS, YFSETQ. The CDR3 region has the DNA TGCGCCAGCAGGGGGGACAATCCTTCCCCCTATGGCTACACCTTC. It is translated as CASRGDNPSPYGYTF.

The genes are TRBV20-1 and TRBJ1-4; 7 bases match TRBD1. The CDR3 contains 11 residues. The V gene end was trimmed by 3 bases and the J gene end by 14 bases; junction bases not matched to a gene: 6. The germline V gene has CDR1 DFQATT and CDR2 SNEGSKA (reference sequence). The CDR3 spells CSASDRVGLFF. The CDR3 DNA is TGCAGTGCTAGTGACAGGGTTGGCCTGTTTTTT.

The CDR3 spells CASSRLAGGADTQYF. For the CDR3, the DNA is TGTGCCAGCAGCAGACTAGCGGGAGGCGCAGATACGCAGTATTTT. The rearrangement joins TRBV7-3 to TRBJ2-3; 13 bases agree with TRBD2. The junction had 3 bases not matched to a gene; V was cut back by 5 bases and J by 4 bases. There are 15 residues in the CDR3. The germline CDR1 and CDR2 sequences are SGHTA and FQGTGA.

Only one count was recorded for this clone. The genes are TRBV10-2 and TRBJ2-3, with TRBD2 matching over 11 bases. The CDR3 has 16 residues. Trimming removed 6 bases from V and 4 bases from J; junction bases left unmatched: 9. Germline CDR1 reads WSHSY; CDR2 reads SAAADI. CDR3 region: CASRDTSGRVADTQYF. In DNA, the CDR3 is TGCGCCAGCAGGGACACTAGCGGGAGAGTGGCAGATACGCAGTATTTT.

This clone was recorded only once. The chain uses TRBV9 and TRBJ2-2, with D tentatively TRBD2 (5 bases). Trimming shortened V by 4 bases and J by 6 bases, and 13 bases separated the two germline ends. The CDR3 has 14 residues. CDR1 and CDR2 from the germline V gene are SGDLS and YYNGEE. The CDR3 spells CASSPFEGAGELFF. The CDR3 DNA is TGTGCCAGCAGCCCCTTTGAGGGAGCCGGGGAGCTGTTTTTT.

This chain joins TRBV4-1 and TRBJ1-6; 8 bases are a match to TRBD1. Per germline, CDR1 MGHRA and CDR2 YSYEKL. J was trimmed by 7 bases and V by 3 bases; bases with no gene match: 8. The CDR3 extends over 16 amino acids. In nucleotides, the CDR3 is TGCGCCAGCAGCCACGAAAGACAGGGGCGCAATTCACCCCTCCACTTT. Protein product: CASSHERQGRNSPLHF.

The V call is TRBV2, the J call TRBJ1-2; 12 positions match TRBD1. V shed 9 bases and J 10 bases; nucleotides not matched to a gene: 6. The CDR3 sequence is 12 residues long. In germline, CDR1 is SNHLY, CDR2 FYNNEI. CDR3 protein: CARGQGATHYTF. CDR3 coding DNA: TGTGCCAGGGGACAGGGGGCAACACACTACACCTTC.

J is TRBJ2-5 and V is TRBV7-9; 7 nucleotides align to TRBD2. Losses at the gene ends were 1 base for V and 2 bases for J; bases not matched to a gene: 4. The CDR3 consists of 15 residues. Germline V CDR1 and CDR2: SEHNR, FQNEAQ (reference sequence). Written as DNA, the CDR3 is TGTGCCAGCAGCTTAGTTGCTAGCGGACAAGAGACCCAGTACTTC. Its protein is CASSLVASGQETQYF.

The genes are TRBV28 and TRBJ1-1, with a weak D call TRBD1 (6 bases). Germline values: CDR1 MDHEN, CDR2 SYDVKM. V lost 3 bases and J lost 3, with 17 bases in between. The CDR3 runs to 16 residues. The CDR3 sequence: CASSFTLTGRDTEAFF. CDR3 coding DNA: TGTGCCAGCAGTTTTACCCTTACAGGGAGGGACACTGAAGCTTTCTTT. Based on the CDR3 plus reference TRBV28 and TRBJ1-1, the full variable domain is DVKVTQSSRYLVKRTGEKVFLECVQDMDHENMFWYRQDPGLGLRLIYFSYDVKMKEKGDIPEGYSVSREKKERFSLILESASTNQTSMYLCASSFTLTGRDTEAFFGQGTRLTVV.

The genes are TRBV9 and TRBJ2-2; 8 bases align to TRBD2. The CDR3 is made up of 19 amino acids. V lost 2 bases and J lost 2; bases outside the gene matches: 14. Germline CDR1 SGDLS, CDR2 YYNGEE. The CDR3 spells CASSVLPGGGLTNTGELFF. The CDR3 bases are TGTGCCAGCAGCGTCCTTCCCGGGGGGGGACTAACCAACACCGGGGAGCTGTTTTTT.

About this clone itself: This sample includes further DNA sequences coding for the same CDR3. The chain links TRBV13 to TRBJ2-1; 7 bases line up with TRBD1. V gave up 5 bases and J gave up 7 bases; unmatched junction bases: 11. Germline CDR1 is PRHDT and CDR2 is FYEKMQ (reference sequence). The CDR3 is made up of 15 amino acids. CDR3 amino acids: CASSQTGTYYNEQFF. CDR3 nucleotide sequence: TGTGCCAGCAGCCAGACAGGGACCTACTATAATGAGCAGTTCTTC.

For this clone: Other DNA sequences in this specimen translate into the identical CDR3. CDR3 sequence (DNA): TGTGCCAGCTCACCGGGGGGGAATCAGCCCCAGCATTTT. This codes for CASSPGGNQPQHF. This chain uses TRBV18 with TRBJ1-5, with a possible D match to TRBD1 (5 bases). Germline V gene lookup returns CDR1 KGHSH and CDR2 LQKENI. The CDR3 is made up of 13 amino acids. The V and J ends lost 3 bases and 4 bases respectively, with 7 bases between them.

The V gene is TRBV19, the J gene TRBJ2-1, with 10 bases matching TRBD2. The V segment lost 10 bases and the J segment 6 bases; nucleotides outside the gene matches: 6. Germline-derived CDR1 and CDR2 are LNHDA and SQIVND (reference sequence). The CDR3 length is 13 residues. CDR3 DNA sequence: TGTGCCACCAGAGCGGGAGGGCCCAATGAGCAGTTCTTC. Translated, it gives CATRAGGPNEQFF.